The rows below give T cell receptor beta chains drawn from one sample of a study of memory B cells and T cells in multiple sclerosis. Which antigens these TCRs recognize remains unknown. Only in-frame clones appear in the TCRdb table, and some are missing; sequencing was by immunoSEQ multiplex PCR. The data hold over 35,000 clones, with over 75% observed a single time. Sequencing used PBMCs from blood kept in culture. Receptor source: a human donor with multiple sclerosis. The CDR3 runs from the conserved cysteine through the conserved F or W. Size values are once, few and many counts, or a class for expanded clones, and some rows have none.

>TRBJ2-1|TRBV19|once
CASSTQGYNEQFF
>TRBJ2-3|TRBV19|.
CASSIGGAGTDTQYF
>TRBJ1-4|TRBV4-1|once
CASSHPPRTGGLSEKLFF
>TRBJ2-3|TRBV30|.
CAWSTTDTQYF
>TRBJ2-7|TRBV20-1|few
CSFDGSYEQYF
>TRBJ2-2|TRBV4-2|.
CASSRVSGGNTGELFF
>TRBJ1-4|TRBV7-2|.
CASSVTGQGSEKLFF
>TRBJ2-3|TRBV30|once
CAWSPAGRGTDTQYF
>TRBJ1-2|TRBV9|.
CASTPLRSRGPPGGYTF
>TRBJ1-5|TRBV28|.
CASSSDGLSNQPQHF
>TRBJ1-1|TRBV27|.
CASSYRDLRHFRDTEAFF
>TRBJ2-5|TRBV10-3|.
CAIRSDRDQETQYF
>TRBJ2-3|TRBV7-2|.
CASGQTTDTQYF
>TRBJ2-5|TRBV5-8|few
CASSFRSGLQETQYF
>TRBJ2-4|TRBV6-1|.
CASSEMSSGAPQYF
>TRBJ1-3|TRBV9|.
CASSVGQQRPGNTIYF
>TRBJ2-4|TRBV9|.
CARSGGGTGGQNIQYF
>TRBJ2-3|TRBV18|.
CASSPIAAQYF
>TRBJ1-1|TRBV30|.
CAWSVINTEAFF
>TRBJ2-3|TRBV30|once
CAWSVGGLSTDTQYF
>TRBJ1-5|TRBV4-1|.
CASSQVTQGLGQPQHF
>TRBJ1-3|TRBV7-2|medium-sized
CASSAFPGHRGSGNTIYF
>TRBJ1-4|TRBV6-1|.
CASSVLRQANEKLFF
>TRBJ1-1|TRBV29-1|.
CSVETFPANTEAFF
>TRBJ1-2|TRBV7-9|few
CASSFWRQGYGYTF
>TRBJ1-2|TRBV19|few
CASSIDHEGLGYTF
>TRBJ2-7|TRBV6-1|few
CASSGRRDSYEQYF
>TRBJ2-3|TRBV12-2|.
CASRLGPSPDTQYF
>TRBJ1-2|TRBV19|.
CASTGDLYGYTF
>TRBJ2-1|TRBV6-5|.
CASSYLRNNHNEQFF
>TRBJ1-4|TRBV18|.
CASSLTGLGPTNEKLFF
>TRBJ2-7|TRBV4-3|.
CASSQTRRGVYEQYF
>TRBJ1-1|TRBV19|.
CASSYRYTEAFF
>TRBJ2-7|TRBV6-1|.
CASAGRDSPHEQYF
>TRBJ2-1|TRBV9|.
CASEGGTYNEQFF
>TRBJ2-2|TRBV18|.
CASSPRGHPQGNTGELFF
>TRBJ2-5|TRBV5-6|.
CASSAGAGGETQYF
>TRBJ2-1|TRBV5-4|.
CASSLSRQNNEQFF
>TRBJ1-2|TRBV30|.
CAWSLSLTDYGYTF
>TRBJ2-7|TRBV28|few
CASNRDGYEQYF
>TRBJ1-2|TRBV4-3|few
CASSQGQGRGSGYTF
>TRBJ2-7|TRBV5-6|.
CASSLDRAEQYF
>TRBJ1-1|TRBV28|once
CASSLSRNTEAFF
>TRBJ2-3|TRBV9|.
CASSVEQGGTQYF
>TRBJ1-2|TRBV7-2|.
CASGGGLGYTF
>TRBJ1-3|TRBV5-4|.
CASSSPNLGSSGNTIYF
>TRBJ1-6|TRBV7-2|.
CASSSDRVSPLHF
>TRBJ2-1|TRBV5-6|.
CASSWGQVYNEQFF
>TRBJ2-1|TRBV7-3|.
CASSLLAGAYNEQFF
>TRBJ2-1|TRBV2|once
CASSDVAYNEQFF
>TRBJ2-3|TRBV7-8|.
CASSFSPGGQYF
>TRBJ1-3|TRBV9|.
CASSGGQGGNTIYF
>TRBJ1-1|TRBV19|.
CASSFTGGNTEAFF
>TRBJ2-4|TRBV30|.
CAWRGAVVAKNIQYF